This is a list of T cell receptor beta chains from one sample in a study of blood T cell repertoires in COVID-19. The table came from immunoSEQ multiplex PCR; TCRdb's copy has only in-frame clones and leaves some out. The data hold roughly 34,000 clones, with about 80% observed a single time. Specimen: peripheral blood. The receptors shown here come from a woman aged 70 to 79 with acute or convalescent COVID-19. CDR3s include the opening cysteine and the closing phenylalanine or tryptophan. A D gene is named only where the DNA matches it firmly. For some rows the clone size is stated as once, few or many, or as a class when expanded; others skip it.

cdr3_aa,cdr3_nt,j_call,v_call,d_call,clone_size
CASSQGTGGRANVLTF,TGCGCCAGCAGCCAAGGGACAGGGGGCCGGGCCAACGTCCTGACTTTC,TRBJ2-6,TRBV4-1,TRBD1,once
CASSQDLTAGNTIYF,TGTGCCAGCAGCCAAGATCTCACAGCTGGAAACACCATATATTTT,TRBJ1-3,TRBV3-1/TRBV3-2,-,few
CASSYDNWKANVLTF,TGTGCCAGCAGTTACGACAATTGGAAGGCCAACGTCCTGACTTTC,TRBJ2-6,TRBV6-5,-,-
CSAGLARGTDTQYF,TGCAGCGCGGGACTAGCGAGGGGCACAGATACGCAGTATTTT,TRBJ2-3,TRBV29-1,TRBD2,-
CASSFWRGQGANQPQHF,TGTGCCAGCAGTTTCTGGAGGGGTCAGGGGGCTAATCAGCCCCAGCATTTT,TRBJ1-5,TRBV28,TRBD1,-
CASSLGGLSGQRHETQYF,TGTGCCAGCAGCTTAGGAGGCCTCTCTGGACAGAGGCACGAGACCCAGTACTTC,TRBJ2-5,TRBV7-6,-,-
CATSSKRNQPQHF,TGTGCCACCAGCAGTAAGCGGAATCAGCCCCAGCATTTT,TRBJ1-5,TRBV15,-,few
CASSSDTSGIRPDTQYF,TGCGCCAGCAGCTCCGATACTAGCGGGATACGTCCAGATACGCAGTATTTT,TRBJ2-3,TRBV5-1,TRBD2,-
CASSLGQLNQPQHF,TGCGCCAGCAGCCTAGGACAGCTCAATCAGCCCCAGCATTTT,TRBJ1-5,TRBV4-1,-,-
CASSLEGQGTEAFF,TGTGCCAGCAGCTTAGAGGGACAGGGCACTGAAGCTTTCTTT,TRBJ1-1,TRBV7-2,TRBD1,-
CASSHRQDNYGYTF,TGTGCCAGCAGCCATCGACAGGATAACTATGGCTACACCTTC,TRBJ1-2,TRBV3-1/TRBV3-2,-,-
CASSEFRGLANYGYTF,TGTGCCAGTAGTGAGTTCAGGGGCCTAGCTAACTATGGCTACACCTTC,TRBJ1-2,TRBV19,-,-
CASSETQGTGYTF,TGTGCCAGCAGTGAAACCCAGGGTACTGGCTACACCTTC,TRBJ1-2,TRBV6-1,-,-
CAISEGQGNQPQHF,TGTGCCATCAGTGAGGGACAGGGTAATCAGCCCCAGCATTTT,TRBJ1-5,TRBV10-3,TRBD1,-
CASSPFGRGSTDTQYF,TGTGCCAGCAGCCCCTTTGGCAGGGGTTCCACAGATACGCAGTATTTT,TRBJ2-3,TRBV13,-,-
CASSPSGSSGNTIYF,TGTGCCAGCAGCCCATCAGGGTCCTCTGGAAACACCATATATTTT,TRBJ1-3,TRBV7-2,-,-
CASSSNRDRLSYEQYF,TGTGCCAGCAGCTCGAACCGGGACAGACTTTCCTACGAGCAGTACTTC,TRBJ2-7,TRBV7-6,TRBD1,-
CASSGLAGGNEQFF,TGTGCCAGCAGTGGGCTAGCGGGGGGGAATGAGCAGTTCTTC,TRBJ2-1,TRBV6-4,TRBD2,few
CASSPGQGTDEQYF,TGCGCCAGCAGCCCTGGACAGGGGACGGACGAGCAGTACTTC,TRBJ2-7,TRBV5-1,TRBD1,-
CASSDRDIRYQPQHF,TGTGCCAGTAGTGACAGGGATATACGATATCAGCCCCAGCATTTT,TRBJ1-5,TRBV19,TRBD1,-
CASSFRGGTGGSRGNQPQHF,TGTGCCAGCAGTTTTCGTGGCGGGACAGGGGGCTCGAGGGGGAATCAGCCCCAGCATTTT,TRBJ1-5,TRBV27,TRBD1,once
CASSSGQSYGYTF,TGTGCCAGTAGTTCAGGACAGTCCTATGGCTACACCTTC,TRBJ1-2,TRBV19,-,few
CASRGAGGSGELFF,TGTGCCAGCCGTGGGGCAGGGGGCAGCGGGGAGCTGTTTTTT,TRBJ2-2,TRBV3-1/TRBV3-2,TRBD1,few
CSVAGQGNYEQYF,TGCAGCGTCGCGGGACAGGGTAACTACGAGCAGTACTTC,TRBJ2-7,TRBV29-1,TRBD1,-
CASSLTGSYQPQHF,TGTGCCAGCAGCTTGACAGGGTCGTATCAGCCCCAGCATTTT,TRBJ1-5,TRBV5-6,-,-
CASSSRLAGNLDTQYF,TGTGCCAGCAGTTCAAGACTAGCGGGTAATTTAGATACGCAGTATTTT,TRBJ2-3,TRBV27,TRBD2,-
CASSGRGGFNSPLHF,TGTGCCAGCAGTGGCCGGGGAGGCTTTAATTCACCCCTCCACTTT,TRBJ1-6,TRBV25-1,-,-
CASKTGFDNSPLHF,TGTGCCAGCAAGACAGGGTTCGATAATTCACCCCTCCACTTT,TRBJ1-6,TRBV11-1,TRBD1,-
CASSEAGRGQDTQYF,TGTGCCAGCAGCGAGGCTGGGCGGGGGCAAGATACGCAGTATTTT,TRBJ2-3,TRBV4-2,-,-
CASSLRENTEAFF,TGTGCCAGCAGCCTGCGGGAGAACACTGAAGCTTTCTTT,TRBJ1-1,TRBV11-2,-,-
CASQRAGEQYF,TGTGCCAGCCAGCGGGCTGGAGAGCAGTACTTC,TRBJ2-7,TRBV28,-,-
CASSPTGQGLRAYF,TGTGCCAGCAGCCCTACCGGACAGGGTTTGCGAGCGTACTTC,TRBJ2-7,TRBV28,TRBD1,-
CATSDLGGTGANVLTF,TGTGCCACCAGCGATTTAGGGGGTACGGGGGCCAACGTCCTGACTTTC,TRBJ2-6,TRBV15,-,-
CASSPEGRIGAQYF,TGCGCCAGCAGCCCCGAGGGGAGGATTGGGGCCCAGTACTTC,TRBJ2-5,TRBV4-1,-,few
CASSESQGVYEQYF,TGTGCCAGCAGTGAATCGCAAGGGGTCTACGAGCAGTACTTC,TRBJ2-7,TRBV6-1,-,once
CASSYKEDGYTF,TGTGCCAGCAGTTATAAGGAGGATGGCTACACCTTC,TRBJ1-2,TRBV6-5,-,-
CATSTQGFNYGYTF,TGTGCCACCAGCACCCAGGGATTTAACTATGGCTACACCTTC,TRBJ1-2,TRBV15,-,-
CSVRGDPNTGELFF,TGCAGCGTTCGGGGGGACCCGAACACCGGGGAGCTGTTTTTT,TRBJ2-2,TRBV29-1,TRBD2,-
CASSQVVQGYGYTF,TGCGCCAGCAGCCAAGTCGTCCAGGGCTATGGCTACACCTTC,TRBJ1-2,TRBV4-1,-,-
CASSPGVGTGELFF,TGCGCCAGCAGCCCGGGGGTGGGCACCGGGGAGCTGTTTTTT,TRBJ2-2,TRBV5-1,-,-
CASSYGLSETQYF,TGCGCCAGCAGCTACGGACTGTCAGAGACCCAGTACTTC,TRBJ2-5,TRBV5-1,-,-
CASSLTQYF,TGTGCCAGCAGCTTAACGCAGTATTTT,TRBJ2-3,TRBV2,-,-
CAIKGASGNTIYF,TGTGCCATTAAGGGGGCTTCTGGAAACACCATATATTTT,TRBJ1-3,TRBV10-3,TRBD1,-
CASSLRTGGIDTEAFF,TGCGCCAGCAGCCTCCGGACAGGGGGGATCGACACTGAAGCTTTCTTT,TRBJ1-1,TRBV4-1,TRBD1,-
CASSPTSEDTQYF,TGTGCCAGCAGCCCAACTAGCGAAGATACGCAGTATTTT,TRBJ2-3,TRBV5-6,TRBD2,-
CASSPVAVVGQGSYEQYF,TGCGCCAGCAGCCCAGTTGCGGTGGTCGGGCAGGGCTCTTACGAGCAGTACTTC,TRBJ2-7,TRBV5-1,-,few
CASSQPEDRGEAFF,TGTGCCAGCAGCCAACCCGAGGACAGGGGTGAAGCTTTCTTT,TRBJ1-1,TRBV14,TRBD1,few
CASSYQFQQATEAFF,TGTGCCAGCAGTTACCAATTTCAGCAGGCCACTGAAGCTTTCTTT,TRBJ1-1,TRBV6-5,-,-
CASSAQGASYNEQFF,TGTGCCAGTAGTGCGCAGGGGGCCAGCTACAATGAGCAGTTCTTC,TRBJ2-1,TRBV19,TRBD1,few
CATSGPQESYGYTF,TGTGCCACCAGTGGGCCACAGGAGTCCTATGGCTACACCTTC,TRBJ1-2,TRBV24-1,-,-
CASSPGQDYGYTF,TGCGCCAGCAGCCCCGGACAGGACTATGGCTACACCTTC,TRBJ1-2,TRBV5-1,TRBD1,-
CASSLATGQGRGYGYTF,TGTGCCAGCAGCTTGGCCACCGGACAGGGTCGGGGCTATGGCTACACCTTC,TRBJ1-2,TRBV5-6,TRBD1,once
CASSQDGDRVGYTF,TGTGCCAGCAGCCAAGATGGGGACAGGGTCGGCTACACCTTC,TRBJ1-2,TRBV4-2,TRBD1,-
CASRVPGQASRGYTF,TGCGCCAGCAGGGTACCGGGACAGGCTTCGCGAGGCTACACCTTC,TRBJ1-2,TRBV5-1,TRBD1,-
CASSTTRLAGALQETQYF,TGTGCCAGCTCCACCACAAGACTAGCGGGGGCCCTTCAAGAGACCCAGTACTTC,TRBJ2-5,TRBV18,TRBD2,-
CASRRTGGGTDTQYF,TGTGCCAGCAGGAGAACAGGGGGGGGAACAGATACGCAGTATTTT,TRBJ2-3,TRBV27,-,-